The 10 T cell receptor beta chains below come from one sample, sequenced in a study of blood T cells in healthy people across ages. Through a sample-barcoded 5' primer and a J-beta primer mix, a second PCR was run for roughly 6 to 11 cycles. TCRdb processed the 5' RACE reads anew with MiXCR; each CDR3 protein has one entry. There are some 1,500,000 distinct CDR3 sequences in the sample; approximately 43% occur only once, and over 3.5% lies in the top ten. Sequencing used blood. All receptors come from a woman aged 18 to 35 in good health.

This clonotype was detected only once. It may be a read error: a sequence one base away is much more abundant. V is TRBV4-1 and J is TRBJ2-6; D not resolved. This CDR3 region has 16 residues. The germline CDR1 and CDR2 sequences are MGHRA and YSYEKL. The germline V and J ends were trimmed by 0 bases and 1 base, with 7 bases remaining between them. The CDR3 protein is CASSQDVRSGANVLTF. The CDR3 DNA sequence: TGCGCCAGCAGCCAAGATGTTAGATCTGGGGCCAACGTCCTGACTTTC.

The chain uses TRBV12-3 or TRBV12-4 and TRBJ2-1; 12 bases fit TRBD1. The CDR3 is made up of 15 amino acids. V trimming: 6 bases; J trimming: 13 bases; junction bases outside the gene matches: 13. CDR3 sequence reads: CASSSGTGGRETQFF. CDR3 nucleotides: TGTGCCAGCAGCTCAGGGACAGGGGGCAGAGAGACCCAGTTCTTC.

The chain links TRBV20-1 to TRBJ2-3; D not certain. Trimming stripped 6 bases from V and 0 bases from J, with 10 bases between. CDR3 length equals 13 residues. Germline V CDR1 and CDR2: DFQATT, SNEGSKA (reference sequence). The CDR3: CSAPASSTDTQYF. The CDR3 nucleotides read TGCAGTGCCCCGGCGTCTAGCACAGATACGCAGTATTTT.

This clonotype was picked up one time. Since a much larger clone is just one base distant, this may be a read error. J is TRBJ2-7 and V is TRBV4-1; TRBD1 agrees at 8 bases. Germline-derived CDR1 and CDR2 are MGHRA and YSYEKL. The CDR3 length is 14 residues. V lost 1 base and J lost 4; bases outside the gene matches: 3. CDR3 sequence (DNA): TGCGCCAGCAGCCAAGCACAGGGGGAATACGAGCAGTACTTC. Its protein product is CASSQAQGEYEQYF.

Only a few counts were recorded for this clonotype. The chain uses TRBV7-6 and TRBJ1-6; TRBD1 matches at 9 bases. Looked up from germline, CDR1 is SGHVS and CDR2 is FNYEAQ. The ends lost 1 base at V and 7 bases at J; junction bases unmatched: 11. The CDR3 totals 18 residues. The CDR3: CASSLEGSGQGYNSPLHF. Here the CDR3 DNA reads TGTGCCAGCAGCTTAGAGGGATCCGGACAGGGGTACAATTCACCCCTCCACTTT.

The chain links TRBV7-2 to TRBJ2-5; 10 nucleotides align to TRBD2. This CDR3 region has 18 residues. Germline V gene lookup returns CDR1 SGHTA and CDR2 FQGNSA. After removal of 3 bases from V and 7 bases from J, the junction contained 17 bases not matched to a gene. The CDR3 protein is CASSFFPASGSGLGTQYF. CDR3 bases: TGTGCCAGCAGCTTTTTCCCGGCTAGCGGGAGTGGGTTGGGGACCCAGTACTTC.

This clonotype was recorded only once. The CDR3 spells CSAFNTLTDTQYF. The CDR3 coding sequence is TGCAGTGCATTCAACACACTCACAGATACGCAGTATTTT. V usage is TRBV20-1 and J usage is TRBJ2-3; no definite D call. The CDR3 runs 13 residues. The germline V gene encodes CDR1 DFQATT and CDR2 SNEGSKA (reference sequence). Trimming removed 6 bases at V and 2 bases at J, with 12 bases between.

This clonotype was seen repeatedly, ten times or more. The chain uses TRBV3-1 and TRBJ2-1, with TRBD1 identical over 9 bases. V trimming: 6 bases; J trimming: 7 bases; junction bases outside the gene matches: 4. This CDR3 spans 13 amino acids. CDR1 LGHDT and CDR2 YNNKEL come from the germline V gene (reference sequence). The CDR3 protein is CASSQGQGNEQFF. CDR3 bases: TGTGCCAGCAGTCAGGGACAGGGTAATGAGCAGTTCTTC.

The sample holds a few counts of this clonotype. The gene calls are TRBV12-3 or TRBV12-4 and TRBJ1-2; D is unresolved. The CDR3 contains 12 residues. Trimming left V 2 bases short and J 5 bases short, with 6 bases between. The CDR3 DNA reads TGTGCCAGCAGTTTACACTCTTATGGCTACACCTTC. Translated: CASSLHSYGYTF.

This clonotype turned up a few times. This chain joins TRBV4-3 and TRBJ1-6, with TRBD1 identical over 9 bases. CDR3 length equals 15 residues. In germline, CDR1 is LGHNA, CDR2 YSLEER. The V gene end was trimmed by 5 bases and the J gene end by 6 bases; junction bases not matched to a gene: 5. The CDR3 spells CASSFNRGLNSPLHF. The CDR3 bases are TGCGCCAGCAGCTTCAACAGGGGGCTTAATTCACCCCTCCACTTT.